This TCR beta chain was found in a study of T cells in Graves' hyperthyroidism and ophthalmopathy. Study observations and caveats: The blood repertoire included most of the expanded thyroid clonotypes above 0.001.

V was cut by 2 bases and J by 3 bases, with 13 bases left in between. There are 15 residues in the CDR3. The germline V gene has CDR1 KGHSH and CDR2 LQKENI. The study excluded patients with uncontrolled infection, other autoimmune disease, pregnancy or lactation. Diagnoses rested on clinical symptoms, serum thyroxine and TRAb, thyroid ultrasound and orbital computed tomography. This clonotype was found many times. Its antigen is undetermined. The TCR beta CDR3 regions underwent amplification using RNA transcripts as the source. TCR CDR3 underwent first-round RT-PCR with the HTBI primer set. TCRdb ran MiXCR on the multiplex PCR reads and lists one entry per CDR3 protein. The sample yields some 570,000 distinct CDR3 sequences, about 15% seen once.

The sample consisted of blood. This clonotype was sampled from a woman aged 18-29 years with Graves' ophthalmopathy. The chain employs TRBV18 and TRBJ1-1; tentative D call: TRBD1 (6 bases). CDR3 coding DNA: TGTGCCAGCTCACCAGAGGTGACAGGAGACACTGAAGCTTTCTTT. This gives the protein CASSPEVTGDTEAFF.